This entry describes one T cell receptor (beta chain). This entry is derived from a study of blood T cell repertoires in COVID-19. In the original workflow: Amplified reference gene primers provided the basis for estimating nucleated cell counts. Here immunoSEQ multiplex PCR was the method, and the copy in TCRdb shows in-frame clones only, minus some. That table is the source of V, J and clone size, and D and trimming were worked out from the DNA. The data contain tens of thousands of clones, 85% to 90% of them singletons. Source material: peripheral blood. The sequence derives from a woman between 45 and 60 years old with active COVID-19.

CDR3: CASSSDRVGKAEAFF. In nucleotides, the CDR3 is TGCGCCAGCAGCTCTGACAGGGTAGGAAAGGCTGAAGCTTTCTTT. V gene TRBV5-1 combines with J gene TRBJ1-1; 7 bases agree with TRBD1. Germline trimming cut 3 bases from V and 6 bases from J; bases unmatched to any gene: 11. Germline assignment: CDR1 SGHRS and CDR2 YFSETQ. CDR3 length: 15 amino acids. Looking up the rest from reference TRBV5-1 and TRBJ1-1 gives the full variable domain: KAGVTQTPRYLIKTRGQQVTLSCSPISGHRSVSWYQQTPGQGLQFLFEYFSETQRNKGNFPGRFSGRQFSNSRSEMNVSTLELGDSALYLCASSSDRVGKAEAFFGQGTRLTVV.